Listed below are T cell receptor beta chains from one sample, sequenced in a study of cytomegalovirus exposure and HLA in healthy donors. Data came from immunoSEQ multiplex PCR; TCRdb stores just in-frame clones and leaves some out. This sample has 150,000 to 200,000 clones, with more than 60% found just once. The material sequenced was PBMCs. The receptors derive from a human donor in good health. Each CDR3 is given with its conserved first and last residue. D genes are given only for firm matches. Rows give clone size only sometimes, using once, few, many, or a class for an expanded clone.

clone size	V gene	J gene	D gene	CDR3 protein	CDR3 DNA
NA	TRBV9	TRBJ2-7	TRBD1	CASSVGTGVYEQYF	TGTGCCAGCAGCGTAGGGACAGGGGTCTACGAGCAGTACTTC
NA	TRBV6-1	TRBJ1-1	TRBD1	CASRGLDRMSEAFF	TGTGCCAGCAGAGGGTTGGACAGGATGTCTGAAGCTTTCTTT
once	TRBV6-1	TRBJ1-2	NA	CASSEAEGRDYGYTF	TGTGCCAGCAGTGAAGCGGAGGGCAGGGACTATGGCTACACCTTC
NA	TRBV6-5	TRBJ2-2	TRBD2	CASSNGRGAGELFF	TGTGCCAGCAGTAATGGCCGGGGGGCCGGGGAGCTGTTTTTT
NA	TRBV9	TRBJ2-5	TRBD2	CASSGTSGGPGTQYF	TGTGCCAGCAGTGGGACTAGCGGGGGGCCGGGGACCCAGTACTTC
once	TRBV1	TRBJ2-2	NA	CTSSRGTSGGAHGELFF	TGCACCAGCAGCCGGGGGACTAGCGGGGGGGCCCACGGGGAGCTGTTTTTT
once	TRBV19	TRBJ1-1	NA	CASSPGTHNTEAFF	TGTGCCAGTAGCCCCGGGACACACAACACTGAAGCTTTCTTT
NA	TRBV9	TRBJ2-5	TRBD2	CASSGGLVGDETQYF	TGTGCCAGCAGCGGCGGACTAGTGGGGGACGAGACCCAGTACTTC
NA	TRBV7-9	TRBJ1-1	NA	CASSLGQTDGTEAFF	TGTGCCAGCAGCTTAGGACAGACTGATGGCACTGAAGCTTTCTTT
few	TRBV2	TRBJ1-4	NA	CASSVNLNEKLFF	TGTGCCAGCAGTGTCAACCTAAATGAAAAACTGTTTTTT
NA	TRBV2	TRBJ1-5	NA	CASSRGGNQPQHF	TGTGCCAGCAGTAGGGGCGGCAATCAGCCCCAGCATTTT
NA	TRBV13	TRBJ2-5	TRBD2	CASSPGTRWQETQYF	TGTGCCAGCAGCCCCGGGACTAGATGGCAAGAGACCCAGTACTTC
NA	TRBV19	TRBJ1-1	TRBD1	CASSIQPTGGRNAFF	TGTGCCAGTAGTATACAACCGACAGGGGGCAGGAATGCTTTCTTT
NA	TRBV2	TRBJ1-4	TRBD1	CASSALTGYHEKLFF	TGTGCCAGCAGCGCCTTGACAGGGTATCATGAAAAACTGTTTTTT
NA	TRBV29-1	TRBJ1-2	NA	CSLVGEDYGYTF	TGCAGCCTTGTCGGTGAGGACTATGGCTACACCTTC
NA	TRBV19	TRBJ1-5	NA	CASSIDRRTEALDQPQHF	TGTGCCAGTAGTATAGATCGTCGGACGGAGGCACTTGATCAGCCCCAGCATTTT
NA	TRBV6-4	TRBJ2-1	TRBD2	CASSASLGRGNEQFF	TGTGCCAGCAGTGCCTCTTTGGGGCGGGGGAATGAGCAGTTCTTC
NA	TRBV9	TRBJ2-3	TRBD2	CASTRGGRDTDTQYF	TGTGCCAGCACCCGGGGGGGGCGGGACACAGATACGCAGTATTTT
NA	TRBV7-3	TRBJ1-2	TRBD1	CASSEGQGYGYTF	TGCGCCTCATCTGAGGGACAGGGGTATGGCTACACCTTC
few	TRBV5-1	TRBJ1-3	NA	CASSLGRGFGNTIYF	TGCGCCAGCAGCTTAGGCAGGGGCTTTGGAAACACCATATATTTT
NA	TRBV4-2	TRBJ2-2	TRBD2	CASSAQVAGGPAITGELFF	TGTGCCAGCAGCGCCCAGGTAGCGGGGGGGCCGGCGATCACCGGGGAGCTGTTTTTT
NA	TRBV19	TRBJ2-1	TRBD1	CASSIADRGVNEQFF	TGTGCCAGTAGTATTGCGGACAGGGGAGTCAATGAGCAGTTCTTC
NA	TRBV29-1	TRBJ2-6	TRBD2	CSVEVRGVKGSGANVLTF	TGCAGCGTTGAAGTTCGGGGGGTAAAGGGCTCTGGGGCCAACGTCCTGACTTTC
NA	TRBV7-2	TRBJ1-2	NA	CASSSSDRVNYGYTF	TGTGCCAGCAGCTCTTCTGATCGAGTTAACTATGGCTACACCTTC
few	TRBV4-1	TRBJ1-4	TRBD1	CASSRSRDRGSSEKLFF	TGCGCCAGCAGCCGGTCCCGGGACAGGGGATCGAGTGAAAAACTGTTTTTT
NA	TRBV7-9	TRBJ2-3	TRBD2	CASSKFPPGLARTDTQYF	TGTGCCAGCAGCAAATTCCCCCCGGGACTAGCGAGGACAGATACGCAGTATTTT
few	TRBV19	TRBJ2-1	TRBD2	CASSILAGGQSSYNEQFF	TGTGCCAGTAGTATACTAGCGGGGGGGCAATCCAGCTACAATGAGCAGTTCTTC
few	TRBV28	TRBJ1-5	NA	CASSLGGWPQHF	TGTGCCAGCAGTTTAGGCGGCTGGCCCCAGCATTTT
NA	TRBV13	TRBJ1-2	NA	CASSSTGVNYGYTF	TGTGCCAGCAGCTCGACGGGGGTTAACTATGGCTACACCTTC
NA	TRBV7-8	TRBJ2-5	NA	CASSLGFEETQYF	TGTGCCAGCAGTTTAGGGTTTGAGGAGACCCAGTACTTC
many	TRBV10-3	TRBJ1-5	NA	CAISDNNQPQHF	TGTGCCATCAGTGACAACAATCAGCCCCAGCATTTT
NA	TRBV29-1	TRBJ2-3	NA	CSVESSQPLAVDTQYF	TGCAGCGTTGAAAGCTCCCAGCCCCTAGCAGTAGATACGCAGTATTTT
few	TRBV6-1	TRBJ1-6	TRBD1	CASSEDRGNSPLHF	TGTGCCAGCAGTGAAGACAGGGGTAATTCACCCCTCCACTTT
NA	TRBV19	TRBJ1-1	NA	CASSIDRYEAFF	TGTGCCAGTAGTATAGATAGATATGAAGCTTTCTTT
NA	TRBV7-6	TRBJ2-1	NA	CASSPWGNYNEQFF	TGTGCCAGCAGCCCCTGGGGCAACTACAATGAGCAGTTCTTC
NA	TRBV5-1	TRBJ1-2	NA	CASSFAGQFYGYTF	TGCGCCAGCAGCTTCGCGGGCCAGTTCTATGGCTACACCTTC
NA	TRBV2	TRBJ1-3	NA	CASSPDSSSGNTIYF	TGTGCCAGCAGTCCCGACAGTAGCTCTGGAAACACCATATATTTT
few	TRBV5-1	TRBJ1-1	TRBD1	CASSLSGQGPLNTEAFF	TGCGCCAGCAGCTTGAGCGGACAGGGGCCCTTGAACACTGAAGCTTTCTTT
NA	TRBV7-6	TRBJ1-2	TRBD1	CASSLVDRDYGYTF	TGTGCCAGCAGCTTAGTGGACAGGGACTATGGCTACACCTTC
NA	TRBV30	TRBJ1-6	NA	CAWSPRGNSPLHF	TGTGCCTGGAGCCCAAGGGGCAATTCACCCCTCCACTTT
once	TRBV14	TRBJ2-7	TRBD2	CASSQDWRGGTYEQYF	TGTGCCAGCAGCCAAGACTGGCGGGGGGGAACCTACGAGCAGTACTTC
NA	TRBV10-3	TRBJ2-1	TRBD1	CATNTGTGLYNEQFF	TGTGCCACAAATACCGGGACAGGGCTCTACAATGAGCAGTTCTTC
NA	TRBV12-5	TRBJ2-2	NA	CASGSLSGELFF	TGTGCTAGTGGGTCTTTGTCCGGGGAGCTGTTTTTT
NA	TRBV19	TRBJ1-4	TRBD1	CASSNSGGSSEAF	TGTGCCAGTAGCAACTCAGGGGGATCTTCCGAGGCTTTT
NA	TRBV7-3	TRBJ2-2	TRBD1	CASSPRGGRATGELFF	TGTGCCAGCAGCCCAAGAGGGGGCAGGGCCACCGGGGAGCTGTTTTTT
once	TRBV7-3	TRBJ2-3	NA	CASRSGGTSTDTQYF	TGTGCCAGCAGGTCGGGCGGGACCAGCACAGATACGCAGTATTTT
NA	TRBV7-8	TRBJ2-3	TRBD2	CASSLVQRGDTQYF	TGTGCCAGCAGCTTAGTCCAGCGGGGAGATACGCAGTATTTT
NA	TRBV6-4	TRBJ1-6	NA	CASSARDNSPLHF	TGTGCCAGCAGTGCCCGGGATAATTCACCCCTCCACTTT
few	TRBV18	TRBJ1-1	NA	CASSPRQTNTEAFF	TGTGCCAGCTCACCAAGACAGACTAACACTGAAGCTTTCTTT
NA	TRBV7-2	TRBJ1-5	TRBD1	CASSPFGQGLNQPQHF	TGTGCCAGCAGCCCATTCGGACAGGGGCTCAATCAGCCCCAGCATTTT
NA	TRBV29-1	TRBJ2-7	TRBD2	CSVGGGDEQYF	TGCAGCGTTGGGGGAGGGGACGAGCAGTACTTC
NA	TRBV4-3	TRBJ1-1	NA	CASSQFAGGGTEAFF	TGCGCCAGCAGCCAATTTGCGGGTGGAGGGACTGAAGCTTTCTTT
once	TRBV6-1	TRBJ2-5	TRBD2	CASTEYPGGARYF	TGTGCCAGCACCGAATACCCCGGGGGGGCTAGGTACTTC
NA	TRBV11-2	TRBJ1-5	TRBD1	CASSRDRAQPQHF	TGTGCCAGCAGCCGGGACAGGGCGCAGCCCCAGCATTTT
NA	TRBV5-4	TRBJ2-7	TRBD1	CASSFGTGTYEQYF	TGTGCCAGCAGCTTTGGGACAGGGACTTACGAGCAGTACTTC
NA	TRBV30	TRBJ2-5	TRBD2	CAWRKRGQETQYF	TGTGCCTGGAGAAAGCGGGGCCAGGAGACCCAGTACTTC
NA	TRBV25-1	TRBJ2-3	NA	CASSGTGTPRTDTQYF	TGTGCCAGCAGTGGAACCGGGACACCCCGCACAGATACGCAGTATTTT
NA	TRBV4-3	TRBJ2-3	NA	CASSQVNTDTQYF	TGCGCCAGCAGCCAAGTTAACACAGATACGCAGTATTTT
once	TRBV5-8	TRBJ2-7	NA	CASSAGLSYEQYF	TGTGCCAGCAGCGCGGGACTTTCCTACGAGCAGTACTTC
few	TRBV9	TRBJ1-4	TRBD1	CASSEGQRSANEKLFF	TGTGCCAGCAGCGAGGGACAGCGCTCGGCTAATGAAAAACTGTTTTTT